This is a list of T cell receptor beta chains from one sample in a study of T cells in Graves' hyperthyroidism and ophthalmopathy. MiXCR, applied by TCRdb to the multiplex PCR reads, yields one record per CDR3 protein. Among about 380,000 distinct CDR3 sequences listed, approximately 18% were seen once. Sequencing was carried out using blood. These receptors came from a man aged 18-30 years with Graves' ophthalmopathy. The CDR3 runs from the conserved cysteine through the conserved F or W. D genes are given only for firm matches. Clone size appears in some rows only: once, few, many, or a class for an expanded clone.

CDR3aa: CASSQEWGFRPLHF
CDR3nt: TGTGCCAGCAGCCAAGAATGGGGTTTTAGGCCCCTCCACTTT
d_gene: .
j_gene: TRBJ1-6
abundance: many
v_gene: TRBV3-1

CDR3aa: CASSVDRVGYGYTF
CDR3nt: TGTGCCAGCAGTGTGGACAGGGTCGGCTATGGCTACACCTTC
d_gene: TRBD1
j_gene: TRBJ1-2
abundance: .
v_gene: TRBV12-3/TRBV12-4

CDR3aa: CASSYPNTEAFF
CDR3nt: TGTGCCAGCAGTTACCCGAACACTGAAGCTTTCTTT
d_gene: .
j_gene: TRBJ1-1
abundance: many
v_gene: TRBV28

CDR3aa: CSVGTVYEKLFF
CDR3nt: TGCAGCGTAGGGACAGTATATGAAAAACTGTTTTTT
d_gene: TRBD1
j_gene: TRBJ1-4
abundance: .
v_gene: TRBV20-1

CDR3aa: CASSQGENEAFF
CDR3nt: TGTGCCAGCTCACAGGGAGAGAATGAAGCTTTCTTT
d_gene: .
j_gene: TRBJ1-1
abundance: many
v_gene: TRBV18

CDR3aa: CASSTRSIQETQYF
CDR3nt: TGTGCCAGCTCAACCCGCTCGATACAAGAGACCCAGTACTTC
d_gene: .
j_gene: TRBJ2-5
abundance: many
v_gene: TRBV18

CDR3aa: CASSPRTSGGSGTQYF
CDR3nt: TGTGCCAGCAGCCCGCGGACTAGCGGGGGTTCGGGGACGCAGTATTTT
d_gene: TRBD2
j_gene: TRBJ2-3
abundance: many
v_gene: TRBV13

CDR3aa: CASSDGTGYYYGYTF
CDR3nt: TGTGCCAGCAGTGACGGGACAGGATATTACTATGGCTACACCTTC
d_gene: TRBD1
j_gene: TRBJ1-2
abundance: few
v_gene: TRBV6-1

CDR3aa: CAISRTGDSNQPQHF
CDR3nt: TGTGCCATCAGCAGAACAGGGGATAGCAATCAGCCCCAGCATTTT
d_gene: TRBD1
j_gene: TRBJ1-5
abundance: .
v_gene: TRBV10-3

CDR3aa: CSVEGQGAEQYF
CDR3nt: TGCAGCGTTGAGGGACAGGGGGCCGAGCAGTACTTC
d_gene: TRBD1
j_gene: TRBJ2-7
abundance: .
v_gene: TRBV29-1

CDR3aa: CASSTDRGPYNEQFF
CDR3nt: TGTGCCAGCAGTACAGACAGGGGGCCCTACAATGAGCAGTTCTTC
d_gene: TRBD1
j_gene: TRBJ2-1
abundance: many
v_gene: TRBV7-2

CDR3aa: CASSPRTDDYGYTF
CDR3nt: TGCGCCAGCAGCCCACGGACAGACGACTATGGCTACACCTTC
d_gene: .
j_gene: TRBJ1-2
abundance: many
v_gene: TRBV5-1

CDR3aa: CATSDWAGGRSDTQYF
CDR3nt: TGTGCCACCAGTGATTGGGCGGGGGGGCGTTCAGATACGCAGTATTTT
d_gene: TRBD2
j_gene: TRBJ2-3
abundance: many
v_gene: TRBV24-1

CDR3aa: CASSQGGGAYGYTF
CDR3nt: TGCGCCAGCAGCCAAGGGGGGGGTGCCTATGGCTACACCTTC
d_gene: .
j_gene: TRBJ1-2
abundance: few
v_gene: TRBV4-1